This T cell receptor beta chain was recovered during a study of T-cell reconstitution after alpha-beta-depleted transplantation in children. V was cut by 0 bases and J by 3 bases, with 20 bases left in between. This CDR3 region has 18 residues. CDR1 SGHRS and CDR2 YFSETQ come from the germline V gene. Unique molecular identifiers were built into the TCRbeta library. TCRdb re-called the PCR reads through MiXCR, storing one row per CDR3 protein. The table has about 48,000 distinct CDR3 sequences, approximately 6% seen once. This receptor was taken from a female patient aged 2-9 years who had a stem cell transplant for aplastic anemia, so the T cells may come from the graft donor. The material was PBMCs, mostly from graft donor cells, obtained 60 days after TCRalphabeta/CD19-depleted stem cell transplant. The V call is TRBV5-1, the J call TRBJ2-3; weak D call: TRBD2 (6 bases). The CDR3 sequence: CASSLARGTHPGTDTQYF. The CDR3 DNA sequence: TGCGCCAGCAGCTTGGCTCGAGGGACTCACCCCGGGACAGATACGCAGTATTTT.